This T cell receptor (beta chain) came from a study of T cells in tumors after PD-1 blockade. Overall study context: Either cemiplimab 350 mg every 2 weeks or pembrolizumab 200 mg every 3 weeks was given. Daily vismodegib 150 mg continued in a subset of anti-PD-1-treated patients.

Assay: immunoSEQ multiplex PCR; the TCRdb copy retains only in-frame clones and omits some. The data contain about 33,000 clones, more than 70% of them singletons. Tumor or blood genomic DNA was sequenced, with inputs of about 616 ng to 6,500 ng. V lost 5 bases and J 4 bases, leaving 14 bases between the germline ends. This CDR3 has 14 amino acids. Germline lookup yields CDR1 LNHDA and CDR2 SQIVND (reference sequence). V and J are TRBV19 and TRBJ1-1; a possible D gene is TRBD1 (6 bases). The sequences come from PBMCs, collected before anti-PD-1 treatment. The receptor was isolated from a human donor with basal cell carcinoma. CDR3 sequence reads: CASSHRSGATEAFF. CDR3 coding DNA: TGTGCCAGTAGTCACCGATCAGGGGCCACTGAAGCTTTCTTT.